The 3 T cell receptor beta chains presented below share a single source sample, sequenced in a study of PD-L1 blockade in urothelial cancer. Method: immunoSEQ multiplex PCR; TCRdb's copy keeps in-frame clones and lacks some. The data show roughly 25,000 clones, 82% seen once. Time point specified: peripheral blood 6 weeks after treatment start. The starting material was PBMCs, obtained around atezolizumab (anti-PD-L1) treatment. These receptors came from an older man with urothelial cancer.

This chain connects TRBV4-3 to TRBJ1-1; 8 bases are shared with TRBD1. The CDR3 has 17 residues. The germline gives CDR1 LGHNA, CDR2 YSLEER. V was clipped by 1 base and J by 2 bases; unmatched bases: 9. This chain's CDR3 is CASSQGNRGTTNTEAFF. In nucleotides, the CDR3 is TGCGCCAGCAGCCAAGGTAACAGGGGGACCACTAACACTGAAGCTTTCTTT.

The genes are TRBV27 and TRBJ2-7, with D perhaps TRBD1 (6 bases). V was cut by 0 bases and J by 2 bases, with 14 bases left in between. This CDR3 has 16 residues. Per germline, CDR1 MNHEY and CDR2 SMNVEV (reference sequence). CDR3 in amino acids: CASSLSSGDSPYEQYF. The CDR3 DNA reads TGTGCCAGCAGTTTATCGTCAGGGGATAGCCCCTACGAGCAGTACTTC.

The chain uses TRBV7-3 and TRBJ2-2, with a tentative D call TRBD1 (6 bases). Trimming removed 7 bases at V and 0 bases at J, with 12 bases between. The CDR3 covers 15 residues. Germline V gives CDR1 SGHTA, CDR2 FQGTGA. The CDR3 sequence is CASTRGQPNTGELFF. CDR3 coding DNA: TGTGCCAGCACCCGGGGACAACCGAACACCGGGGAGCTGTTTTTT.